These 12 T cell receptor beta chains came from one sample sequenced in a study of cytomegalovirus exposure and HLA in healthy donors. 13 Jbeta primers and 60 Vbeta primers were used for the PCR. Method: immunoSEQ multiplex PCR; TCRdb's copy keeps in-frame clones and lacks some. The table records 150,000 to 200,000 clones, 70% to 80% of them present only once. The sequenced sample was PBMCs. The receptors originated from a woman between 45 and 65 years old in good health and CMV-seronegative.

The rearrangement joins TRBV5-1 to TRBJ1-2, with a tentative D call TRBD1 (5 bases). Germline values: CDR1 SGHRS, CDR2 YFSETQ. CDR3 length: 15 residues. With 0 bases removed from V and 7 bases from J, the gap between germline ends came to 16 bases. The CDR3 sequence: CASSLVTGYQGGYTF. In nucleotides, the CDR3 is TGCGCCAGCAGCTTGGTAACAGGCTACCAGGGTGGCTACACCTTC.

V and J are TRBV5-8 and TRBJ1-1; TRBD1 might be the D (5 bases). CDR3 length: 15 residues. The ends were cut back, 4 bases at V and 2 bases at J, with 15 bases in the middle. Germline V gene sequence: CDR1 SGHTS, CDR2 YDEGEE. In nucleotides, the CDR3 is TGTGCCAGCAGCCTTTTTAAAGGACAAAACACTGAAGCTTTCTTT. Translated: CASSLFKGQNTEAFF.

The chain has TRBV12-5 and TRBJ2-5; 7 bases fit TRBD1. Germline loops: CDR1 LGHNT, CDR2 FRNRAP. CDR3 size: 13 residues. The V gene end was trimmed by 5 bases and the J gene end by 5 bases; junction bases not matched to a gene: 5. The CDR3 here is CASGLTGPETQYF. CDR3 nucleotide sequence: TGTGCTAGTGGTCTGACAGGGCCCGAGACCCAGTACTTC.

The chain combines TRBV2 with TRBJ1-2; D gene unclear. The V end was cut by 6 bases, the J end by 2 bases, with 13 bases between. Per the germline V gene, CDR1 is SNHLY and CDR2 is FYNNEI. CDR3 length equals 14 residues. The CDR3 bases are TGTGCCAGCAGAACCGGGAGCATCAACTATGGCTACACCTTC. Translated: CASRTGSINYGYTF.

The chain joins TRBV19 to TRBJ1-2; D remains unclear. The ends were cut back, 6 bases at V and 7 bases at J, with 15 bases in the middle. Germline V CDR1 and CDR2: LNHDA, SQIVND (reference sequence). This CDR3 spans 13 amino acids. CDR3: CASRLKGAGGYTF. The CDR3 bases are TGTGCCAGTAGACTCAAGGGAGCTGGTGGCTACACCTTC. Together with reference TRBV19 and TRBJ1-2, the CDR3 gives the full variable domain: DGGITQSPKYLFRKEGQNVTLSCEQNLNHDAMYWYRQDPGQGLRLIYYSQIVNDFQKGDIAEGYSVSREKKESFPLTVTSAQKNPTAFYLCASRLKGAGGYTFGSGTRLTVV.

CDR3 sequence reads: CAWSVLGGVEQYF. Written as DNA, the CDR3 is TGTGCCTGGAGTGTACTGGGGGGAGTGGAGCAGTACTTC. J is TRBJ2-7 and V is TRBV30, with D perhaps TRBD2 (6 bases). Germline assignment: CDR1 GTSNPN and CDR2 SVGIG (reference sequence). V gave up 0 bases and J gave up 7 bases, with 13 bases separating them. The CDR3 has 13 amino acids.

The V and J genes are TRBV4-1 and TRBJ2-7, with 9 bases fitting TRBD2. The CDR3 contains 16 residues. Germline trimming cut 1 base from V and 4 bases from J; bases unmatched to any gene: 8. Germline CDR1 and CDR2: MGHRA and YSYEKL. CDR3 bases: TGCGCCAGCAGCCAAGTGGCGGGAGGGGATCAGTACGAGCAGTACTTC. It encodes CASSQVAGGDQYEQYF.

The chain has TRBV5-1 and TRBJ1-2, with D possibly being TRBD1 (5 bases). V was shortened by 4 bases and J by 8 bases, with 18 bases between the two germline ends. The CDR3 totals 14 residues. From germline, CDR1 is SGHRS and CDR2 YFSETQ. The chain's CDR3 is CASSPLSQGGGYTF. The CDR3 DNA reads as TGCGCCAGCAGCCCACTCTCGCAGGGTGGCGGCTACACCTTC.

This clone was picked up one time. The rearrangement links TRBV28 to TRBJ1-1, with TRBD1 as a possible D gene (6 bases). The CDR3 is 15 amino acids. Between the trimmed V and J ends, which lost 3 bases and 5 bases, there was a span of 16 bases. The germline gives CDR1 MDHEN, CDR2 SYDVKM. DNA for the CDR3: TGTGCCAGCAGTTTTTTGGGGGCGGGTAGAACTGAAGCTTTCTTT. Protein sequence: CASSFLGAGRTEAFF.

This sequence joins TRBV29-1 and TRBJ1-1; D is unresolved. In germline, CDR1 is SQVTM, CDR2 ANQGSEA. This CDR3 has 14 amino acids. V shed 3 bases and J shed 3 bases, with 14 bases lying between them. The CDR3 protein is CSVDISGVDTEAFF. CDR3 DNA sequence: TGCAGCGTTGACATCTCCGGGGTGGACACTGAAGCTTTCTTT.

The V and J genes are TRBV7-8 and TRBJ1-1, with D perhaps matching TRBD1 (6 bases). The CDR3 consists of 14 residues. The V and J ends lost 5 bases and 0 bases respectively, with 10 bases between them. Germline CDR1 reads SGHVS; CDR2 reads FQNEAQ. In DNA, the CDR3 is TGTGCCAGCAGCAGACAGGTCCTGAACACTGAAGCTTTCTTT. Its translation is CASSRQVLNTEAFF.

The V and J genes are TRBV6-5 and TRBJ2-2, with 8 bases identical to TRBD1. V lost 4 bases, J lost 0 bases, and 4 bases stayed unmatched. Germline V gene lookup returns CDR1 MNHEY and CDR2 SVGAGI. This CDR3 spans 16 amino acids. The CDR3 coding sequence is TGTGCCAGCAGTTGGGGGACAGGACCGAACACCGGGGAGCTGTTTTTT. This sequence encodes CASSWGTGPNTGELFF.